This entry is about one TCR beta chain. Its specific antigen is unknown. Base qualities are not recorded, but no much larger clone differs from it by a single base. The immunoSEQ Assay, a bias-controlled multiplex PCR, was used to amplify TCRbeta CDR3 regions from genomic DNA. As for the original processing: The number of nucleated cells in each sample was estimated by amplification of reference gene primers within the assay. To quantify the absolute abundance of each unique TCRbeta CDR3 rearrangement, sequence reads were collapsed and filtered. Productive Simpson clonality was computed per sample as the square root of Simpson's diversity index over productive rearrangements. TCRdb retrieved this table from immuneACCESS and kept in-frame rearrangements only. Not all clones are present; in checked studies, unresolved V genes account for under half, and no reason is known for the remainder. V, J and clone size were drawn from that table, and D and trimming were deduced from the DNA. The table for this sample lists more than 95,000 clones; around 81% of them were counted only once. The ten largest clones take up under 4.5% of the sample.

Collaborating institutions collected whole blood in K2EDTA tubes following their own protocols. Collaborator samples were shipped for TCRbeta analysis as frozen whole blood, isolated PBMCs, or DNA extracted from either sample type. V is pruned by 2 bases and J by 3 bases, leaving 3 bases of the junction without a gene match. Including cysteine and phenylalanine, the CDR3 has 15 amino acids. Of all the DNA, just the CDR3 is kept, 45 bases in frame from base 1. For CDR1 and CDR2, the germline V gene lists SGHDT and YYEEEE. This record comes from a study of blood T cell repertoires in COVID-19 (dated by TCRdb to about 2020). At the level of the whole study: Collaborator samples came from the United States, Italy and Spain and covered acute and convalescent phases of COVID-19. The material from the prospective study consisted of cDNA or gDNA derived from T cells, B-cell-depleted T cells, or PBMCs. Deeply sampled blood TCRbeta repertoires from subjects exposed to, actively infected with, or recovered from COVID-19 were included in the dataset. The repertoires were released in a freely available public database meant as a resource for research on the immune response to SARS-CoV-2. The samples were drawn from the first 160 participants of the ongoing ImmuneRACE study and from 950 to 1,500 subjects provided by 6 global collaborators. A de-identified subject ID, COVID-19 status, age in years and sex were almost always included in the sample metadata. Where available, HLA class I and class II types were obtained from metadata supplied by the sample provider rather than from assay-based typing.

The paper's findings and limits, for the study overall: How much clinical and demographic metadata was included differed by source and by participant, and the metadata was provided uncurated.

The sequencing input was peripheral blood. This chain is built from TRBV5-6 and TRBJ2-1, with 9 bases matching TRBD1. This receptor was obtained from a woman aged 50 to 65 with acute or convalescent COVID-19. CDR3 loop: CASSFGTGYYNEQFF. The sequence in DNA is TGTGCCAGCAGCTTCGGGACAGGGTACTACAATGAGCAGTTCTTC. Joined to the reference TRBV5-6 and TRBJ2-1 proteins, this CDR3 gives the full variable domain: DAGVTQSPTHLIKTRGQQVTLRCSPKSGHDTVSWYQQALGQGPQFIFQYYEEEERQRGNFPDRFSGHQFPNYSSELNVNALLLGDSALYLCASSFGTGYYNEQFFGPGTRLTVL.